The 16 T cell receptor beta chains listed next were all sequenced from one sample in a study of blood T cell repertoires in COVID-19. Clones were sequenced by immunoSEQ multiplex PCR, and TCRdb holds only the in-frame ones, with some missing. The table shows some 200,000 clones, with around 88% occurring only once. The sample consisted of peripheral blood. Receptors originate from a man younger than 35 with active or convalescent COVID-19.

The V call is TRBV6-6, the J call TRBJ1-4; D remains unclear. Trimming removed 6 bases from V and 12 bases from J, with 20 bases in between. CDR1 is MNHNY and CDR2 is SVGAGI in the germline V gene (reference sequence). CDR3 size: 14 residues. CDR3 amino acids: CASSFVLTVGELFF. In DNA form, the CDR3 reads TGTGCCAGCAGCTTTGTTCTAACTGTTGGAGAACTGTTTTTT.

The chain links TRBV28 to TRBJ1-1, with a possible D match to TRBD1 (5 bases). V shed 5 bases and J shed 1 base, with 11 bases lying between them. Germline V gives CDR1 MDHEN, CDR2 SYDVKM. The CDR3 runs 14 residues. The CDR3 reads CASSRRATNTEAFF. For the CDR3, the DNA is TGTGCCAGCAGTCGCAGGGCTACGAACACTGAAGCTTTCTTT.

This clone has just one count. The chain combines TRBV5-6 with TRBJ1-2, with TRBD1 identical over 7 bases. J gave up 3 bases and V 4 bases, and 6 bases lay outside the gene matches. This CDR3 comprises 14 residues. CDR1 is SGHDT and CDR2 is YYEEEE in the germline V gene. The CDR3 coding sequence is TGTGCCAGCAGCCTGACAGGGCGCCACTATGGCTACACCTTC. Residues: CASSLTGRHYGYTF.

This chain connects TRBV28 to TRBJ1-1; 9 bases agree with TRBD1. There are 14 residues in the CDR3. The trim removed 8 bases at V and 1 base at J, leaving 5 bases unmatched. CDR1 and CDR2 (germline): MDHEN, SYDVKM. The CDR3 sequence is CASLPGQGNTEAFF. The CDR3 bases are TGTGCCAGCCTTCCGGGACAGGGGAACACTGAAGCTTTCTTT. Looking up the rest from reference TRBV28 and TRBJ1-1 gives the full variable domain: DVKVTQSSRYLVKRTGEKVFLECVQDMDHENMFWYRQDPGLGLRLIYFSYDVKMKEKGDIPEGYSVSREKKERFSLILESASTNQTSMYLCASLPGQGNTEAFFGQGTRLTVV.

This clone appeared once. The genes are TRBV18 and TRBJ2-1; TRBD2 aligns across 10 bases. This CDR3 region has 16 residues. After removal of 1 base from V and 4 bases from J, the junction contained 4 bases not matched to a gene. Germline-derived CDR1 and CDR2 are KGHSH and LQKENI. CDR3 in amino acids: CASSPQAGLAYNEQFF. CDR3 sequence (DNA): TGTGCCAGCTCACCACAAGCGGGACTAGCGTACAATGAGCAGTTCTTC.

This chain connects TRBV27 to TRBJ1-5; D uncertain. The CDR3 contains 12 residues. Between the trimmed V and J ends, which lost 5 bases and 4 bases, there was a span of 6 bases. Per germline, CDR1 MNHEY and CDR2 SMNVEV (reference sequence). The DNA for the CDR3 is TGTGCCAGCAGTCCAGATAATCAGCCCCAGCATTTT. Residues: CASSPDNQPQHF.

The chain uses TRBV7-9 and TRBJ2-1, with a tentative D call TRBD2 (6 bases). The CDR3 is 16 residues long. Germline V lookup: CDR1 SEHNR, CDR2 FQNEAQ (reference sequence). Trimming took off 5 bases at V and 6 bases at J, with 20 bases between the two ends. In DNA form, the CDR3 reads TGTGCCAGCAGCCTAGTCGGGAGAGTAGCAGGCAATGAGCAGTTCTTC. It codes for CASSLVGRVAGNEQFF.

This clone has only one observation. The chain joins TRBV28 to TRBJ1-5; D is possibly TRBD1 (6 bases). Germline V CDR1 and CDR2: MDHEN, SYDVKM. The CDR3 consists of 16 residues. Trimming cost V 7 bases and J 3 bases, with 19 bases left between them. CDR3 nucleotide sequence: TGTGCCAGCAAGGGCGACAGGCCTATCCACAATCAGCCCCAGCATTTT. It translates to CASKGDRPIHNQPQHF.

The chain joins TRBV10-3 to TRBJ2-7; 10 bases map to TRBD2. CDR3 size: 15 residues. Looked up from germline, CDR1 is ENHRY and CDR2 is SYGVKD. The V segment lost 1 base and the J segment 5 bases; nucleotides outside the gene matches: 5. The chain's CDR3 is CAISEWLAGVDEQYF. The CDR3 nucleotides are TGTGCCATCAGTGAGTGGCTAGCGGGAGTCGACGAGCAGTACTTC.

J is TRBJ2-2 and V is TRBV10-3, with TRBD1 matching 10 bases. Looked up from germline, CDR1 is ENHRY and CDR2 is SYGVKD. The trim removed 6 bases at V and 6 bases at J, leaving 7 bases unmatched. The CDR3 covers 15 residues. The CDR3 sequence: CAIREPGQGPGELFF. The CDR3 DNA reads as TGTGCCATCAGAGAACCGGGACAGGGGCCCGGGGAGCTGTTTTTT.

The V and J genes are TRBV28 and TRBJ1-2; 8 nucleotides line up with TRBD1. Germline trimming cut 1 base from V and 3 bases from J; bases unmatched to any gene: 1. This CDR3 is 14 amino acids long. Germline CDR1 and CDR2: MDHEN and SYDVKM. The CDR3 loop is CASSLLTGDYGYTF. CDR3 in DNA: TGTGCCAGCAGTTTATTGACAGGGGACTATGGCTACACCTTC.

The J gene is TRBJ2-7, the V gene TRBV30; 9 bases map to TRBD1. Germline CDR1 reads GTSNPN; CDR2 reads SVGIG (reference sequence). J lost 5 bases, V lost 3 bases, and 20 bases had no gene match. The CDR3 runs 18 residues. The CDR3 DNA is TGTGCCTGGAGAGGTAGCTTATTCCCGGGACAGGGTAGGCACGAGCAGTACTTC. The encoded protein is CAWRGSLFPGQGRHEQYF.

The rearrangement joins TRBV25-1 to TRBJ1-5; 9 nucleotides agree with TRBD1. The CDR3 is 16 residues long. V was pared by 4 bases and J by 5 bases, with 9 bases of the junction left unmatched. CDR1 is MGHDK, CDR2 SYGVNS, per germline. CDR3 coding DNA: TGTGCCAGCAGTGCCACACAGGGGGCAATACATCAGCCCCAGCATTTT. This gives the protein CASSATQGAIHQPQHF.

The chain links TRBV24-1 to TRBJ1-5; D is undetermined. V was cut by 1 base and J by 7 bases, with 10 bases left in between. CDR3 size: 14 residues. Germline V gives CDR1 KGHDR, CDR2 SFDVKD. This CDR3 reads CATSDLTSGQPQHF. DNA for the CDR3: TGTGCCACCAGTGATTTAACCTCAGGCCAGCCCCAGCATTTT.

The rearrangement joins TRBV18 to TRBJ2-7, with 8 bases aligning to TRBD1. Germline V lookup: CDR1 KGHSH, CDR2 LQKENI. The V and J ends lost 2 bases and 5 bases, in that order; junction bases with no gene match: 17. The CDR3 totals 18 residues. CDR3 loop: CASSPYTRGAGGKNEQYF. In nucleotides, the CDR3 is TGTGCCAGCTCACCATACACACGTGGTGCAGGGGGCAAAAACGAGCAGTACTTC.

This clone was counted a few times. This rearrangement joins TRBV29-1 to TRBJ2-5; the match to TRBD2 covers 16 bases. The CDR3 has 19 residues. With V trimmed by 0 bases and J by 4 bases, 11 bases remained unmatched. The V gene's germline CDR1 is SQVTM and CDR2 ANQGSEA. The CDR3 region has the DNA TGCAGCGTTGAAGATCGTTCGGGACTAGCGGGAGGGCCAGGAGAGACCCAGTACTTC. Translated, it gives CSVEDRSGLAGGPGETQYF.